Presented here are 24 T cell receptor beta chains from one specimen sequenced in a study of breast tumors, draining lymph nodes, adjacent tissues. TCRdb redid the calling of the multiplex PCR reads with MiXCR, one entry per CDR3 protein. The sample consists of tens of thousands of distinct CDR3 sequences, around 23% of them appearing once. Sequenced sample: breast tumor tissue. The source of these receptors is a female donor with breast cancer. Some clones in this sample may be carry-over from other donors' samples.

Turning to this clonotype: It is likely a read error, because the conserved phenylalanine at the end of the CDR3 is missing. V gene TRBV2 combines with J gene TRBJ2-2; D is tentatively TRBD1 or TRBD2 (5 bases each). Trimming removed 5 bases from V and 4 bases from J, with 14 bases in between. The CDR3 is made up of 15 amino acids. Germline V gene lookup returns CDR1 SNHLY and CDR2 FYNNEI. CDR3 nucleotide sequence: TGTGCCAGCAGTCCGAGGGGCGGCTCCACCGGGGAGCTGTTTATT. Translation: CASSPRGGSTGELFI.

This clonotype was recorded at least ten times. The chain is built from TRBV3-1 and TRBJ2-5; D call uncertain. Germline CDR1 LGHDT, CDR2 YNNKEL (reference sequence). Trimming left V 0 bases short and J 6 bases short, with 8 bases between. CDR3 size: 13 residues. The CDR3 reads CASSQDLLQTQYF. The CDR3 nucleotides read TGTGCCAGCAGCCAAGATCTCCTGCAGACCCAGTACTTC.

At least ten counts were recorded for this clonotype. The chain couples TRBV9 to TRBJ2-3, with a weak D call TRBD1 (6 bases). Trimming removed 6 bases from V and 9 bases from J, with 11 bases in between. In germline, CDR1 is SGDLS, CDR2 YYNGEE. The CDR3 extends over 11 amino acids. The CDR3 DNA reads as TGTGCCAGCAACGACGGGACAACGCAGTATTTT. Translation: CASNDGTTQYF. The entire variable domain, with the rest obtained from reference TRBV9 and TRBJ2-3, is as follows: DSGVTQTPKHLITATGQRVTLRCSPRSGDLSVYWYQQSLDQGLQFLIQYYNGEERAKGNILERFSAQQFPDLHSELNLSSLELGDSALYFCASNDGTTQYFGPGTRLTVL.

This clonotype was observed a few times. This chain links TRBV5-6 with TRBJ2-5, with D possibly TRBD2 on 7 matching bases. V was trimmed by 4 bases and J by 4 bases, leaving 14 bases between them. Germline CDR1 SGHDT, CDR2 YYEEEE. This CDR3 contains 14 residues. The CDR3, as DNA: TGTGCCAGCAGCCAAGGGGGGGGCGCAGAGACCCAGTACTTC. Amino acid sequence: CASSQGGGAETQYF.

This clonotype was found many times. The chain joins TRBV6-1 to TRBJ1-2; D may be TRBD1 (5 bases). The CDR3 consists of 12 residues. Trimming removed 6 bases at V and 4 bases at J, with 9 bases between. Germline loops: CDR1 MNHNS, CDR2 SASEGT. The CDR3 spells CASRTGLYGYTF. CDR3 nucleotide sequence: TGTGCCAGCAGAACAGGACTCTATGGCTACACCTTC.

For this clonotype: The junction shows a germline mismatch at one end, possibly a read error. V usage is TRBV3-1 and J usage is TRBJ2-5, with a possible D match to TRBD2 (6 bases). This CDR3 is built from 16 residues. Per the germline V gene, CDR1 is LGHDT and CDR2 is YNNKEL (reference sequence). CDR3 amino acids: CASSQGHLGLQETLYF. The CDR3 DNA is TGTGCCAGCAGCCAAGGGCACTTGGGACTGCAAGAGACCCTGTACTTC.

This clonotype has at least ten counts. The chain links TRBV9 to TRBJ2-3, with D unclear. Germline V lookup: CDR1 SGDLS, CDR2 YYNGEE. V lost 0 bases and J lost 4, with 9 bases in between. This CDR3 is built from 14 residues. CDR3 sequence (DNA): TGTGCCAGCAGCGTAGTGGTAGCTCCAGATACGCAGTATTTT. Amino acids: CASSVVVAPDTQYF.

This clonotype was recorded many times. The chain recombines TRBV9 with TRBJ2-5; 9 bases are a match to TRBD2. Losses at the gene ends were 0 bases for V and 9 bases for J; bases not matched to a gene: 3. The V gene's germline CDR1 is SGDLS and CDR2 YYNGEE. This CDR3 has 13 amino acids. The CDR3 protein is CASSVEIAGAQYF. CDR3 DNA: TGTGCCAGCAGCGTAGAGATAGCGGGAGCCCAGTACTTC.

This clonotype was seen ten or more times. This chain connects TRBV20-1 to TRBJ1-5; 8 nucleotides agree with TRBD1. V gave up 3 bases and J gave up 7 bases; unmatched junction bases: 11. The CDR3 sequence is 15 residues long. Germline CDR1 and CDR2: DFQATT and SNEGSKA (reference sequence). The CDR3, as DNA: TGCAGTGCTAGGGGCCCCCAGGGGGCAGGGCAGCCCCAGCATTTT. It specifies CSARGPQGAGQPQHF.

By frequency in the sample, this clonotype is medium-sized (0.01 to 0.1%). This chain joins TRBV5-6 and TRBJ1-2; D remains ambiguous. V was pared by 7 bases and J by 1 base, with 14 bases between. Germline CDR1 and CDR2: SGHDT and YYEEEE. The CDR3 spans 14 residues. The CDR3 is CASLGRRFNYGYTF. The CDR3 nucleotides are TGTGCCAGCCTCGGCCGTCGGTTTAACTATGGCTACACCTTC.

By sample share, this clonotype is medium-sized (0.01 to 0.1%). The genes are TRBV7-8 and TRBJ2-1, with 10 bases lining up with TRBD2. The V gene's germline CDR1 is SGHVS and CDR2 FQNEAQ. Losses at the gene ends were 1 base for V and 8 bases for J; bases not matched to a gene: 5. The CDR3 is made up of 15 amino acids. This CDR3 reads CASSLDLAGAHEQFF. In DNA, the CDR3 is TGTGCCAGCAGCTTAGATCTAGCGGGAGCCCATGAGCAGTTCTTC.

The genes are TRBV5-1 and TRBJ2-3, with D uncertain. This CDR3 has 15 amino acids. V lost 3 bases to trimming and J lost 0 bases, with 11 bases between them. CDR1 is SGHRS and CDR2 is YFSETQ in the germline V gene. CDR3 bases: TGCGCCAGCAGCTGGGTTCGAGAGAGCACAGATACGCAGTATTTT. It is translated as CASSWVRESTDTQYF.

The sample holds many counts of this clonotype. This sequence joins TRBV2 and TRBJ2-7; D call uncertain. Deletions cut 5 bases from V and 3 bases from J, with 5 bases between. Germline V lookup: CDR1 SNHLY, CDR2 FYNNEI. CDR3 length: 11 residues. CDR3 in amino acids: CASSYDYEQYF. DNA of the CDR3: TGTGCCAGCAGTTATGACTACGAGCAGTACTTC.

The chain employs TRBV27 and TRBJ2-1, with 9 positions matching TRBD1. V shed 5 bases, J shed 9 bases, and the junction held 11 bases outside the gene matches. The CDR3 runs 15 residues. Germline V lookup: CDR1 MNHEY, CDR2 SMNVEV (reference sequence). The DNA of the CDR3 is TGTGCCAGCAGTAACGGGGGACAGGGTCATGGTGAGCAGTTCTTC. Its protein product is CASSNGGQGHGEQFF.

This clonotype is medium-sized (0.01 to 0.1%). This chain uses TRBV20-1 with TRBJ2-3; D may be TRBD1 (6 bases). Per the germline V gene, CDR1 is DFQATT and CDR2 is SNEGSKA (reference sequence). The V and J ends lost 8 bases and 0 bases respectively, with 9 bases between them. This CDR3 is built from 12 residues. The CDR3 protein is CSPQGSTDTQYF. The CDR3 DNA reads TGCAGTCCACAGGGAAGCACAGATACGCAGTATTTT.

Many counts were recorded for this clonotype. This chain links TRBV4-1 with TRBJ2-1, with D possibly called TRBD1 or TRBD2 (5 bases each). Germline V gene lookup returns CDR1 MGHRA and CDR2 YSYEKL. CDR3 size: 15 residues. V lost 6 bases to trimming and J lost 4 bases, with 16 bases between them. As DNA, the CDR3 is TGCGCCAGCAGAATCTCCGGGACGGCTTACAATGAGCAGTTCTTC. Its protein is CASRISGTAYNEQFF.

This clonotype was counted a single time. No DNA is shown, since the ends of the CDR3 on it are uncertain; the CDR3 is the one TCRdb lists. The CDR3 spells CASSAPSTDTQYFGPGTLGYTF. V is TRBV7-3 and J is TRBJ1-2. Germline CDR1 and CDR2: SGHTA and FQGTGA. The CDR3 length equals 22 residues, ends included.

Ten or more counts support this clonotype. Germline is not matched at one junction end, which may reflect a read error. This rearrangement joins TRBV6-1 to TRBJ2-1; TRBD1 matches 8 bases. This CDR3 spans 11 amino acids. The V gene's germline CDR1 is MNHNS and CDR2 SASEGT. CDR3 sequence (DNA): TGTGCCAGCAGTGAGGACAGGGCACAGATCTTC. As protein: CASSEDRAQIF.

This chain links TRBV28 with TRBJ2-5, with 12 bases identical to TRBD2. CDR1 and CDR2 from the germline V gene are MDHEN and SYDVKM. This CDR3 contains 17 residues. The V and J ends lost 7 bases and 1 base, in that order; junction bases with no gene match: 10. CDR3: CASTGLAGIHRQETQYF. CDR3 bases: TGTGCCAGCACTGGACTAGCGGGGATTCACCGCCAAGAGACCCAGTACTTC. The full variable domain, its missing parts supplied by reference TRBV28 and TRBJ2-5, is DVKVTQSSRYLVKRTGEKVFLECVQDMDHENMFWYRQDPGLGLRLIYFSYDVKMKEKGDIPEGYSVSREKKERFSLILESASTNQTSMYLCASTGLAGIHRQETQYFGPGTRLLVL.

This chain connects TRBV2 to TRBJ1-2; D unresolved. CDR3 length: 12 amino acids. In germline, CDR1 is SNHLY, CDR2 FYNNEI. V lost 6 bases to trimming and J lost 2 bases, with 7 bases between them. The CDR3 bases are TGTGCCAGCAGGGAGGCCAACTATGGCTACACCTTC. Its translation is CASREANYGYTF.

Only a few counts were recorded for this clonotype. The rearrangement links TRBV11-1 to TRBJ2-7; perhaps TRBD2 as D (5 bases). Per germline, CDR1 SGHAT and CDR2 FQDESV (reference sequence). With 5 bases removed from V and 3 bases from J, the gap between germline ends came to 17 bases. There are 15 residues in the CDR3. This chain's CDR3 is CASSARVPGIYEQYF. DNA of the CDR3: TGTGCCAGCAGCGCCCGGGTCCCGGGGATCTACGAGCAGTACTTC.

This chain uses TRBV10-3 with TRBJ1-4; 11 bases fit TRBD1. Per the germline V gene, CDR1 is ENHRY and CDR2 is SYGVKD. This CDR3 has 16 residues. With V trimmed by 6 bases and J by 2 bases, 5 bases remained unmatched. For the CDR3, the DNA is TGTGCCATCAGCGGACAGGGGGCGAGGACTAATGAAAAACTGTTTTTT. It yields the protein CAISGQGARTNEKLFF.

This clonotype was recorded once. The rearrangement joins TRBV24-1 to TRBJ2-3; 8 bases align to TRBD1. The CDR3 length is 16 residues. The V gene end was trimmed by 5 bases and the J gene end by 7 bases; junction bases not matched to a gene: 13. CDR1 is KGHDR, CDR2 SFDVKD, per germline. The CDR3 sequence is CATSATTGEPSNTQYF. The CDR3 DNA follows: TGTGCCACCAGTGCTACGACAGGGGAACCTTCGAATACGCAGTATTTT.

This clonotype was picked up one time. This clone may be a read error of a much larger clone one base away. DNA of the CDR3: TGCGGCGGGACTAGCGGGAGTAAAGGGTACAATGAGCAGTTCTTC. Amino acids: CGGTSGSKGYNEQFF. The chain carries TRBV29-1 and TRBJ2-1; 14 nucleotides line up with TRBD2. CDR1 and CDR2 from the germline V gene are SQVTM and ANQGSEA. This CDR3 contains 15 residues.